This T cell receptor (beta chain) stems from a study of OX40 agonist ivuxolimab in advanced cancers. Points on this clone: Its antigen is currently unknown.

The data were produced by immunoSEQ multiplex PCR, yet TCRdb's version contains in-frame clones alone and is incomplete. The sample lists 90,000 to 100,000 clones, approximately 90% seen once, with around 0.8% in the top ten. The study, taken as a whole, reports: In the 0.1 to 3.0 mg/kg range, CD4+ and CD8+ blood T cells had expanded clonally by week 6. Low normalized T-cell clonal expansion was additionally recorded for some nonresponders. On average, CD8+ T cells showed a greater number of expanded clones than CD4+.

No patient had autoimmune disease or received systemic immunosuppression. The germline V gene has CDR1 LGHNA and CDR2 YSLEER. The CDR3 loop spans 16 amino acids. The trim removed 4 bases at V and 3 bases at J, leaving 9 bases unmatched. The specimen comprised CD4+ or CD8+ T cells sorted from blood, sampled in a trial of the OX40 agonist ivuxolimab. The chain combines TRBV4-3 with TRBJ1-2, with 9 bases that match TRBD1. The receptor's source is an adult with an advanced solid tumor such as melanoma, head and neck, liver or kidney cancer. The chain's CDR3 is CASSLIQGAVDYGYTF. Here the CDR3 DNA reads TGCGCCAGCAGCCTCATACAGGGGGCAGTGGACTATGGCTACACCTTC.